This T cell receptor beta chain was obtained from a study of shared clonotypes between healthy human individuals. Study outcomes and limitations: Large depth notwithstanding, sorted-subset sequencing proved incomplete by rarefaction. Relative to clonotypes present in all four donors, those not shared had lower generation probabilities.

Terminally differentiated effector memory CD45RA+ cells were left out of the naive CD8 fraction, which was CD45RO-negative and positively selected for CCR7. Germline V gives CDR1 MDHEN, CDR2 SYDVKM. The CDR3 is 14 residues long. V dropped 3 bases and J dropped 1; count of bases not matched to a gene: 2. A note on this clone: Its antigen is currently unknown.

The assay used deep level. The genomic DNA of each subset was split evenly across several immunoSEQ plates. Libraries were prepared by immunoSEQ multiplex PCR; TCRdb keeps only in-frame clonotypes and omits some of them. In the table there are about 2.1 million clones, approximately 94% of which are singletons. The sequenced sample consisted of naive CD8+ T cells from PBMCs. The gene calls are TRBV28 and TRBJ1-1; 7 bases line up with TRBD1. This receptor was taken from a young man in good health. Some clones in this sample may be carry-over from other donors' samples. CDR3 loop: CASSFSGGNTEAFF. The CDR3 DNA reads TGTGCCAGCAGTTTCTCAGGGGGGAACACTGAAGCTTTCTTT.